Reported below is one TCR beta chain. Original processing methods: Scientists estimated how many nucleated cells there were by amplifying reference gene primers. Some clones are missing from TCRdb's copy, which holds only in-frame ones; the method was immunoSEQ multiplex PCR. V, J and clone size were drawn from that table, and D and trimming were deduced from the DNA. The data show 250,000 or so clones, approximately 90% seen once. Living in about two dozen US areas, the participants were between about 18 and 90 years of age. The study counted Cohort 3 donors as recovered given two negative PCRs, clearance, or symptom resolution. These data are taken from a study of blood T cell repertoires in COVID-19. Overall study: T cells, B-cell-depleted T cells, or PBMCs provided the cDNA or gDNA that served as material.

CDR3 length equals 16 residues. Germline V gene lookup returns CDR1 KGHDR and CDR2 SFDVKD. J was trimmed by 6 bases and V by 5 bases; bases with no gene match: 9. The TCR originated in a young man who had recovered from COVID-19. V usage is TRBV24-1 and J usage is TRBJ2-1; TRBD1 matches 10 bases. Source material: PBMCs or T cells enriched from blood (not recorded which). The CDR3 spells CATSGTGTGVGNEQFF. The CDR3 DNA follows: TGTGCCACCAGTGGAACCGGGACAGGGGTAGGCAATGAGCAGTTCTTC.